What follows are 26 T cell receptor beta chains derived from one specimen sequenced in a study of neurological immune-mediated disorders. TCRdb re-called the 5' RACE reads with MiXCR, one entry per CDR3 protein. The sample consists of fewer than 20,000 distinct CDR3 sequences, over 25% of them appearing once. Sample: PBMCs. These receptors came from a man aged 45 to 65 with HTLV-1-associated myelopathy (HAM/TSP).

By share of the sample, this clonotype is large. The V and J genes are TRBV5-1 and TRBJ2-7, with 13 bases lining up with TRBD2. The CDR3 contains 15 residues. With V trimmed by 4 bases and J by 7 bases, 8 bases remained unmatched. Germline loops: CDR1 SGHRS, CDR2 YFSETQ. The chain's CDR3 is CASSSEPGLAGEQYF. The DNA of the CDR3 is TGCGCCAGCAGCAGCGAACCGGGACTAGCGGGAGAGCAGTACTTC.

This clonotype was detected only a few times. The chain couples TRBV2 to TRBJ2-1; tentative D call: TRBD2 (7 bases). Germline V gives CDR1 SNHLY, CDR2 FYNNEI. CDR3 size: 15 residues. With 3 bases removed from V and 4 bases from J, the gap between germline ends came to 13 bases. In nucleotides, the CDR3 is TGTGCCAGCAGTGAGAGGGGGGGGGAGTACAATGAGCAGTTCTTC. Translated, it gives CASSERGGEYNEQFF. The full variable domain, with the rest looked up from reference TRBV2 and TRBJ2-1, is EPEVTQTPSHQVTQMGQEVILRCVPISNHLYFYWYRQILGQKVEFLVSFYNNEISEKSEIFDDQFSVERPDGSNFTLKIRSTKLEDSAMYFCASSERGGEYNEQFFGPGTRLTVL.

This chain uses TRBV5-1 with TRBJ2-1; D unclear. Between the trimmed V and J ends, which lost 3 bases and 6 bases, there was a span of 13 bases. The CDR3 is 14 residues long. Germline-derived CDR1 and CDR2 are SGHRS and YFSETQ. The CDR3 sequence: CASSSSPRGNEQFF. CDR3 DNA sequence: TGCGCCAGCAGCTCTTCTCCGCGTGGCAATGAGCAGTTCTTC.

The V and J genes are TRBV29-1 and TRBJ2-1; 13 bases map to TRBD2. CDR3 length: 14 amino acids. V dropped 6 bases and J dropped 8; count of bases not matched to a gene: 7. Germline CDR1 SQVTM, CDR2 ANQGSEA. In nucleotides, the CDR3 is TGCAGCGTCGATACTAGCGGGGGGGCCTATGAGCAGTTCTTC. Translation gives CSVDTSGGAYEQFF.

In this sample, this clonotype is medium-sized. The chain joins TRBV5-1 to TRBJ2-1; TRBD1 or TRBD2 may be the D gene (6 bases each). The length of the CDR3 is 13 residues. Trimming pared 2 bases from V and 6 bases from J, leaving 9 bases between. Germline values: CDR1 SGHRS, CDR2 YFSETQ. The CDR3 DNA sequence: TGCGCCAGCAGCTTTGGAGGGGGCAATGAGCAGTTCTTC. Translating it yields CASSFGGGNEQFF.

The V and J genes are TRBV5-1 and TRBJ1-4, with 9 bases fitting TRBD1. The CDR3 is 14 residues long. Germline CDR1 is SGHRS and CDR2 is YFSETQ. Unmatched junction bases numbered 4, after V lost 4 bases and J lost 6 bases. For the CDR3, the DNA is TGCGCCAGCAGCCTGGACAGGGGTGATGAAAAACTGTTTTTT. Amino acid sequence: CASSLDRGDEKLFF.

This clonotype was recorded many times. The gene calls are TRBV12-3 or TRBV12-4 and TRBJ1-5; TRBD1 matches 7 bases. CDR3 size: 15 residues. V lost 7 bases, J lost 8 bases, and 14 bases stayed unmatched. CDR3 DNA sequence: TGTGCCAGCACTCACGACAGGGTGTCTGAAAAGCCCCAGCATTTT. It translates to CASTHDRVSEKPQHF.

This clonotype was counted only a few times. This rearrangement joins TRBV3-1 to TRBJ1-1; 7 positions match TRBD1. Germline CDR1 is LGHDT and CDR2 is YNNKEL (reference sequence). The V gene end was trimmed by 4 bases and the J gene end by 1 base; junction bases not matched to a gene: 3. CDR3 length: 14 amino acids. CDR3 nucleotide sequence: TGTGCCAGCAGCCGGTGGACAGGGAACACTGAAGCTTTCTTT. As protein: CASSRWTGNTEAFF.

This clonotype was observed many times. The gene calls are TRBV10-3 and TRBJ1-2; maybe TRBD1 (6 bases). Looked up from germline, CDR1 is ENHRY and CDR2 is SYGVKD. The CDR3 runs 11 residues. V was trimmed by 10 bases and J by 8 bases, leaving 14 bases between them. For the CDR3, the DNA is TGTGCCACCGAAGAGGGGGTCGGCTACACCTTC. It codes for CATEEGVGYTF.

This clonotype qualifies as large (0.1 to 1%). The chain is built from TRBV7-9 and TRBJ1-5; TRBD1 might be the D (5 bases). This CDR3 comprises 14 residues. V shed 1 base and J shed 3 bases, with 7 bases lying between them. Germline-derived CDR1 and CDR2 are SEHNR and FQNEAQ (reference sequence). The CDR3 nucleotides are TGTGCCAGCAGCTTAGAGGGGTACAATCAGCCCCAGCATTTT. Residues: CASSLEGYNQPQHF.

The chain employs TRBV12-3 or TRBV12-4 and TRBJ1-6, with 9 nucleotides matching TRBD1. V lost 5 bases, J lost 11 bases, and 7 bases stayed unmatched. This CDR3 region has 14 residues. CDR3 sequence (DNA): TGTGCCAGCAGTGTCACAGGGGGCGATGCACCCCTCCACTTT. Translated: CASSVTGGDAPLHF.

Only a few counts were recorded for this clonotype. The rearrangement joins TRBV18 to TRBJ2-1; D may correspond to TRBD1 or TRBD2 (5 bases each). The V and J ends lost 3 bases and 8 bases respectively, with 8 bases between them. The CDR3 is 12 residues long. In germline, CDR1 is KGHSH, CDR2 LQKENI. DNA for the CDR3: TGTGCCAGCTCACCGCAGGGAGATGAGCAGTTCTTC. Encoded protein: CASSPQGDEQFF.

This clonotype was seen just once. The gene calls are TRBV14 and TRBJ1-1, with D tentatively TRBD1 (6 bases). Germline loops: CDR1 SGHDN, CDR2 FVKESK. V shed 4 bases and J shed 3 bases, with 9 bases lying between them. This CDR3 region has 13 residues. CDR3 amino acids: CASSLYRDTEAFF. CDR3 nucleotide sequence: TGTGCCAGCAGCCTATACAGGGACACTGAAGCTTTCTTT.

The rearrangement joins TRBV18 to TRBJ1-2, with no clear D. Germline CDR1 and CDR2: KGHSH and LQKENI. V was clipped by 3 bases and J by 0 bases, with 8 bases between them. This CDR3 spans 14 amino acids. The CDR3 here is CASSPIGTNYGYTF. CDR3 DNA sequence: TGTGCCAGCTCACCTATCGGGACTAACTATGGCTACACCTTC.

This clonotype was observed at least ten times. This sequence may be a read error, since a much larger clone differs from it by one base. The CDR3, as DNA: TGTGCCAGCAGTCGACAGGGCGAGACTGAAGCTTTCTTT. Protein product: CASSRQGETEAFF. The chain combines TRBV27 with TRBJ1-1; 7 bases agree with TRBD1. The junction had 5 bases not matched to a gene; V was cut back by 5 bases and J by 5 bases. From germline, CDR1 is MNHEY and CDR2 SMNVEV (reference sequence). CDR3 size: 13 residues.

This clonotype has at least ten counts. The rearrangement links TRBV20-1 to TRBJ1-2, with a tentative D call TRBD1 (6 bases). The CDR3 totals 15 residues. Germline CDR1 DFQATT, CDR2 SNEGSKA (reference sequence). Trimming left V 3 bases short and J 4 bases short, with 18 bases between. The CDR3 sequence is CSASRYTGSSYGYTF. CDR3 coding DNA: TGCAGTGCTAGCCGCTACACAGGGTCGTCCTATGGCTACACCTTC.

This clonotype was seen a handful of times. The chain combines TRBV20-1 with TRBJ2-7; the D gene could be TRBD1 or TRBD2 (6 bases each). The V end was cut by 6 bases, the J end by 4 bases, with 19 bases between. The CDR3 is 14 residues long. The germline V gene has CDR1 DFQATT and CDR2 SNEGSKA (reference sequence). CDR3 DNA sequence: TGCAGTGCATACGGGGGCGAGAAGATTTACGAGCAGTACTTC. It translates to CSAYGGEKIYEQYF.

This clonotype appeared many times. This chain links TRBV5-6 with TRBJ1-1; D not certain. V gave up 4 bases and J gave up 14 bases, with 21 bases separating them. The CDR3 extends over 13 amino acids. Germline CDR1 is SGHDT and CDR2 is YYEEEE. The DNA of the CDR3 is TGTGCCAGCAGCCCGAGAGGCTCAGCGGTTGCCTTCTTT. Protein product: CASSPRGSAVAFF.

The CDR3: CSGIGGGFNTDTQYF. The CDR3 DNA reads TGCAGTGGGATCGGCGGGGGCTTCAACACAGATACGCAGTATTTT. V usage is TRBV20-1 and J usage is TRBJ2-3, with D possibly TRBD2 on 7 matching bases. The CDR3 runs 15 residues. V lost 7 bases to trimming and J lost 2 bases, with 19 bases between them. From germline, CDR1 is DFQATT and CDR2 SNEGSKA (reference sequence).

Only a few counts were recorded for this clonotype. The chain uses TRBV28 and TRBJ1-2, with TRBD1 matching over 9 bases. Germline CDR1 MDHEN, CDR2 SYDVKM. The junction had 8 bases not matched to a gene; V was cut back by 5 bases and J by 4 bases. This CDR3 is 15 amino acids long. The CDR3 DNA sequence: TGTGCCAGCAGTCCCCCCGGACAGGGGTTCTATGGCTACACCTTC. It translates to CASSPPGQGFYGYTF.

This clonotype ranks as medium-sized. This sequence joins TRBV5-1 and TRBJ2-2; D remains ambiguous. Germline V lookup: CDR1 SGHRS, CDR2 YFSETQ. V was cut by 0 bases and J by 3 bases, with 6 bases left in between. This CDR3 region has 14 residues. The DNA for the CDR3 is TGCGCCAGCAGCTTGGAACTCTACACCGGGGAGCTGTTTTTT. Its protein product is CASSLELYTGELFF.

This clonotype appeared a single time. The germline gene is not matched at one end of the junction; a read error may be the cause. The chain carries TRBV7-3 and TRBJ2-2; D is undetermined. Germline V CDR1 and CDR2: SGHTA, FQGTGA. The length of the CDR3 is 17 residues. The CDR3 region is CASSEHNRPSKPGELFF. The CDR3 DNA reads as TGCGCCAGCAGCGAACACAACAGACCCTCAAAGCCCGGGGAGCTGTTTTTT.

The chain links TRBV27 to TRBJ2-1; a weak D match, TRBD1 (6 bases). The CDR3 runs to 15 residues. The V gene's germline CDR1 is MNHEY and CDR2 SMNVEV (reference sequence). V lost 2 bases and J 4 bases, leaving 12 bases between the germline ends. The CDR3 region has the DNA TGTGCCAGCAGTTTAGTACAGGGCCGTTACAATGAGCAGTTCTTC. It codes for CASSLVQGRYNEQFF.

V is TRBV7-2 and J is TRBJ2-3; D remains unclear. Trimming cost V 2 bases and J 1 base, with 10 bases left between them. Germline V gives CDR1 SGHTA, CDR2 FQGNSA. There are 15 residues in the CDR3. CDR3 sequence (DNA): TGTGCCAGCAGCTTAATGCAGGCCGGCACAGATACGCAGTATTTT. It specifies CASSLMQAGTDTQYF.

The table lists this clonotype with many counts. The gene calls are TRBV27 and TRBJ2-3; 9 nucleotides line up with TRBD1. Germline values: CDR1 MNHEY, CDR2 SMNVEV (reference sequence). V shed 2 bases, J shed 3 bases, and the junction held 3 bases outside the gene matches. The CDR3 extends over 15 amino acids. In DNA form, the CDR3 reads TGTGCCAGCAGTTTACGGACAGGGGATACAGATACGCAGTATTTT. It translates to CASSLRTGDTDTQYF.

This clonotype has a count of ten or more. The J gene is TRBJ2-5, the V gene TRBV12-3 or TRBV12-4; 9 bases fit TRBD2. With V trimmed by 6 bases and J by 5 bases, 10 bases remained unmatched. The CDR3 totals 15 residues. This CDR3 reads CASRLGLAGMETQYF. As DNA, the CDR3 is TGTGCCAGCAGGCTGGGGCTAGCGGGGATGGAGACCCAGTACTTC.